This passage covers 19 T cell receptor beta chains from one sample sequenced in a study of shared clonotypes between healthy human individuals. The data were produced by immunoSEQ multiplex PCR, yet TCRdb's version contains in-frame clones alone and is incomplete. The sample carries about 490,000 clones, less than 80% recorded once. Input material: PBMCs. These receptors were taken from a woman aged 40 to 50 in good health. Some clones in this sample may be carry-over from other donors' samples.

This clone showed up just once. The chain recombines TRBV18 with TRBJ2-7, with D maybe TRBD2 (5 bases). The germline V gene has CDR1 KGHSH and CDR2 LQKENI. V dropped 0 bases and J dropped 2 bases, with 11 bases sitting between them. CDR3 length: 15 amino acids. CDR3 sequence reads: CASSPPYGDPYEQYF. CDR3 bases: TGTGCCAGCTCACCACCGTACGGGGATCCCTACGAGCAGTACTTC.

The chain is built from TRBV5-4 and TRBJ1-2, with 8 positions matching TRBD1. This CDR3 comprises 15 residues. The ends lost 4 bases at V and 5 bases at J; junction bases unmatched: 10. Germline CDR1 reads SGHNT; CDR2 reads YYREEE (reference sequence). The CDR3 protein is CASSLQQGVDYGYTF. CDR3 coding DNA: TGTGCCAGCAGCCTACAACAGGGGGTGGATTATGGCTACACCTTC.

This rearrangement joins TRBV18 to TRBJ1-2; 8 bases match TRBD1. V lost 4 bases, J lost 2 bases, and 3 bases stayed unmatched. The germline CDR1 and CDR2 sequences are KGHSH and LQKENI. The CDR3 extends over 14 amino acids. CDR3 coding DNA: TGTGCCAGCTCACGGGACAGGAGAAACTATGGCTACACCTTC. Amino acid sequence: CASSRDRRNYGYTF.

A remark on this clone: Other DNA sequences in this sample translate to the same CDR3. The gene calls are TRBV19 and TRBJ2-1, with 12 bases fitting TRBD2. The CDR3 has 17 residues. CDR1 is LNHDA, CDR2 SQIVND, per germline (reference sequence). J was trimmed by 2 bases and V by 1 base; bases with no gene match: 3. The CDR3 region is CASSIGTSGRTYNEQFF. The CDR3 DNA is TGTGCCAGTAGTATAGGCACTAGCGGGAGGACCTACAATGAGCAGTTCTTC. The full variable domain, in which reference TRBV19 and TRBJ2-1 provide the parts outside the CDR3, is DGGITQSPKYLFRKEGQNVTLSCEQNLNHDAMYWYRQDPGQGLRLIYYSQIVNDFQKGDIAEGYSVSREKKESFPLTVTSAQKNPTAFYLCASSIGTSGRTYNEQFFGPGTRLTVL.

The rearrangement uses TRBV7-8 and TRBJ1-5, with D perhaps matching TRBD1 (5 bases). The germline V gene has CDR1 SGHVS and CDR2 FQNEAQ. The CDR3 contains 15 residues. The ends were cut back, 1 base at V and 1 base at J, with 8 bases in the middle. CDR3 in DNA: TGTGCCAGCAGCTTAGATGGGGCAAGCAATCAGCCCCAGCATTTT. It specifies CASSLDGASNQPQHF.

This chain uses TRBV30 with TRBJ2-2, with 9 bases identical to TRBD2. In germline, CDR1 is GTSNPN, CDR2 SVGIG (reference sequence). V gave up 3 bases and J gave up 2 bases; unmatched junction bases: 7. The length of the CDR3 is 16 residues. DNA for the CDR3: TGTGCCTGGAGACCTCTAGCGGGAAGTAACACCGGGGAGCTGTTTTTT. It codes for CAWRPLAGSNTGELFF. The full variable domain, its missing parts supplied by reference TRBV30 and TRBJ2-2, is SQTIHQWPATLVQPVGSPLSLECTVEGTSNPNLYWYRQAAGRGLQLLFYSVGIGQISSEVPQNLSASRPQDRQFILSSKKLLLSDSGFYLCAWRPLAGSNTGELFFGEGSRLTVL.

The rearrangement uses TRBV28 and TRBJ1-2, with TRBD1 matching 8 bases. This CDR3 has 15 amino acids. CDR1 and CDR2 (germline): MDHEN, SYDVKM. After removal of 6 bases from V and 5 bases from J, the junction contained 11 bases not matched to a gene. Here the CDR3 reads CASRPLQGVEYGYTF. The CDR3, as DNA: TGTGCCAGCAGGCCTTTACAGGGGGTGGAGTATGGCTACACCTTC.

This clone has a handful of counts. The chain uses TRBV18 and TRBJ2-5, with D unresolved. Germline CDR1 is KGHSH and CDR2 is LQKENI. CDR3 size: 15 residues. Trimming removed 2 bases from V and 4 bases from J, with 14 bases in between. CDR3 coding DNA: TGTGCCAGCTCACCAAACTTTGGTAGGAGAGAGACCCAGTACTTC. Protein: CASSPNFGRRETQYF.

This rearrangement joins TRBV4-3 to TRBJ2-5; weak D call: TRBD1 (6 bases). The better agreement between TRBJ2-7 and the DNA end casts doubt on the J call. CDR1 and CDR2 from the germline V gene are LGHNA and YSLEER. This CDR3 comprises 16 residues. CDR3 sequence reads: CASSQDRGTKSYEQYF. For the CDR3, the DNA is TGCGCCAGCAGCCAAGATCGAGGGACAAAGTCCTACGAGCAGTACTTC.

This clone occurred once. The V call is TRBV18, the J call TRBJ2-4; TRBD2 matches 9 bases. The CDR3 runs to 15 residues. Germline V lookup: CDR1 KGHSH, CDR2 LQKENI. V lost 3 bases, J lost 2 bases, and 2 bases stayed unmatched. The CDR3 here is CASSPAGGTKNIQYF. For the CDR3, the DNA is TGTGCCAGCTCACCCGCGGGGGGGACCAAAAACATTCAGTACTTC.

This chain links TRBV27 with TRBJ2-7; a weak D match, TRBD1 (6 bases). The CDR3 length is 15 residues. The V gene lost 2 bases and the J gene lost 0 bases, with 11 bases spanning the gap. The germline CDR1 and CDR2 sequences are MNHEY and SMNVEV (reference sequence). The CDR3 here is CASSLGGRRSYEQYF. Here the CDR3 DNA reads TGTGCCAGCAGTTTAGGGGGCAGGCGCTCCTACGAGCAGTACTTC.

This chain connects TRBV11-2 to TRBJ2-7, with 9 positions matching TRBD2. J gave up 6 bases and V 1 base, and 7 bases lay outside the gene matches. Germline V lookup: CDR1 SGHAT, CDR2 FQNNGV. This CDR3 has 15 amino acids. CDR3 residues: CASSLGVSGSFEQYF. Written as DNA, the CDR3 is TGTGCCAGCAGCTTAGGAGTTAGCGGGAGCTTCGAGCAGTACTTC.

This clone was recorded a few times. The chain has TRBV5-1 and TRBJ2-7; D uncertain. V lost 6 bases, J lost 0 bases, and 7 bases lay in between. The CDR3 is made up of 12 amino acids. Germline V CDR1 and CDR2: SGHRS, YFSETQ. The CDR3 region is CASISDSYEQYF. The CDR3 DNA follows: TGCGCCAGCATATCGGACTCCTACGAGCAGTACTTC.

The gene calls are TRBV7-2 and TRBJ2-7; no reliable D call. V gave up 3 bases and J gave up 4 bases, with 13 bases separating them. The CDR3 runs to 14 residues. CDR1 and CDR2 from the germline V gene are SGHTA and FQGNSA. CDR3 in DNA: TGTGCCAGCAGCTTGTTCAGGCCCGGTTACGAGCAGTACTTC. Translating it yields CASSLFRPGYEQYF.

The V and J genes are TRBV10-3 and TRBJ1-2; D perhaps matches TRBD1 (6 bases). V shed 4 bases and J shed 5 bases, with 11 bases lying between them. CDR1 ENHRY and CDR2 SYGVKD come from the germline V gene. This CDR3 is 13 amino acids long. CDR3 sequence: CAISAGAPYGYTF. CDR3 sequence (DNA): TGTGCCATCAGTGCGGGGGCCCCATATGGCTACACCTTC.

J is TRBJ2-7 and V is TRBV7-2; 12 positions match TRBD2. The germline CDR1 and CDR2 sequences are SGHTA and FQGNSA. The CDR3 is made up of 16 amino acids. The V and J ends lost 4 bases and 7 bases, in that order; junction bases with no gene match: 11. The CDR3 reads CASSSRRLAGVREQYF. As DNA, the CDR3 is TGTGCCAGCAGCTCGCGTAGACTAGCGGGAGTACGAGAGCAGTACTTC.

The chain has TRBV7-6 and TRBJ2-7; no clear D gene. V was cut by 1 base and J by 7 bases, with 14 bases left in between. The length of the CDR3 is 14 residues. Looked up from germline, CDR1 is SGHVS and CDR2 is FNYEAQ. CDR3 in amino acids: CASSLGPIGGEQYF. The CDR3 DNA sequence: TGTGCCAGCAGCTTAGGACCTATTGGTGGGGAGCAGTACTTC.

This clone was detected a few times. V is TRBV30 and J is TRBJ2-7; perhaps TRBD1 as D (6 bases). V dropped 1 base and J dropped 0 bases, with 7 bases sitting between them. CDR1 and CDR2 (germline): GTSNPN, SVGIG (reference sequence). The CDR3 consists of 13 residues. This chain's CDR3 is CAWSAGASYEQYF. CDR3 bases: TGTGCCTGGAGTGCAGGGGCCTCCTACGAGCAGTACTTC. The full variable domain, rest sourced from reference TRBV30 and TRBJ2-7, is SQTIHQWPATLVQPVGSPLSLECTVEGTSNPNLYWYRQAAGRGLQLLFYSVGIGQISSEVPQNLSASRPQDRQFILSSKKLLLSDSGFYLCAWSAGASYEQYFGPGTRLTVT.

This clone was seen a handful of times. One end of the junction fails to match germline, which may point to a read error. The V and J genes are TRBV5-4 and TRBJ2-6; D not resolved. This CDR3 is built from 15 residues. Germline V gene data show CDR1 as SGHNT and CDR2 as YYREEE (reference sequence). The CDR3 here is CASRLGYSGANVLTF. In nucleotides, the CDR3 is TGTGCCAGCAGATTGGGGTACTCTGGGGCCAACGTCCTGACTTTC.